Each of the 21 T cell receptor beta chains below was sequenced from the same sample in a study of response to subunit inactivated influenza vaccine. MiXCR, applied by TCRdb to the RT-PCR reads, yields one record per CDR3 protein. This table has roughly 460,000 distinct CDR3 sequences, roughly 9.7% appearing once. The sequenced sample was PBMCs from blood, obtained roughly 6 weeks after vaccination. The receptors shown here come from a man in his fifties or sixties who received an inactivated influenza vaccine.

CDR3 sequence: CSVVKGQRFADTQYF. CDR3 in DNA: TGCAGCGTTGTTAAGGGGCAGCGGTTCGCAGATACGCAGTATTTT. The V and J genes are TRBV29-1 and TRBJ2-3; D might be TRBD1 or TRBD2, each matching 5 bases. Germline-derived CDR1 and CDR2 are SQVTM and ANQGSEA. This CDR3 contains 15 residues. Deletions cut 4 bases from V and 4 bases from J, with 18 bases between.

This clonotype showed up many times. This chain links TRBV7-8 with TRBJ1-5, with D possibly matching TRBD1 (6 bases). The CDR3 is made up of 15 amino acids. CDR1 is SGHVS, CDR2 FQNEAQ, per germline. The V end lost 2 bases, the J end lost 5 bases, and 13 bases lay between the germline ends. The CDR3 DNA reads TGTGCCAGCAGCTTATCAGGGGAGCGCCATCAGCCCCAGCATTTT. This gives the protein CASSLSGERHQPQHF.

This clonotype was detected a few times. This rearrangement joins TRBV15 to TRBJ2-1; 7 positions match TRBD2. The CDR3 extends over 16 amino acids. The ends lost 3 bases at V and 3 bases at J; junction bases unmatched: 8. In germline, CDR1 is LNHNV, CDR2 YYDKDF (reference sequence). Here the CDR3 reads CATSSGRGTNYNEQFF. In DNA form, the CDR3 reads TGTGCCACCAGCAGTGGGCGGGGGACGAACTACAATGAGCAGTTCTTC.

Many counts were recorded for this clonotype. The chain combines TRBV7-6 with TRBJ2-7; 12 bases are shared with TRBD2. CDR1 and CDR2 from the germline V gene are SGHVS and FNYEAQ. The CDR3 has 15 residues. The junction had 3 bases not matched to a gene; V was cut back by 1 base and J by 5 bases. CDR3 nucleotides: TGTGCCAGCAGCTTAGAGACTAGCGGGAGCCACGAGCAGTACTTC. This gives the protein CASSLETSGSHEQYF.

This clonotype turned up a few times. V is TRBV18 and J is TRBJ2-1, with 8 bases that match TRBD2. V trimming: 1 base; J trimming: 9 bases; junction bases outside the gene matches: 8. The germline CDR1 and CDR2 sequences are KGHSH and LQKENI. The CDR3 contains 15 residues. As DNA, the CDR3 is TGTGCCAGCTCACCACGTAATAGCGGGATTGGTGAGCAGTTCTTC. Protein product: CASSPRNSGIGEQFF.

This clonotype was observed many times. The rearrangement joins TRBV10-3 to TRBJ2-3; the D is unclear. The CDR3 covers 14 residues. Trimming removed 3 bases at V and 0 bases at J, with 7 bases between. Per the germline V gene, CDR1 is ENHRY and CDR2 is SYGVKD. CDR3 loop: CAISDPTSTDTQYF. CDR3 coding DNA: TGTGCCATCAGTGATCCCACAAGCACAGATACGCAGTATTTT.

As to this clonotype: At one end, the junction sequence differs from germline, possibly due to a read error. V gene TRBV4-1 combines with J gene TRBJ2-1; 12 nucleotides match TRBD2. This CDR3 spans 19 amino acids. The germline V gene has CDR1 MGHRA and CDR2 YSYEKL. The CDR3 DNA follows: TGCACCAGCAGCCGGAGGTGGCTAGCGGGAGGGCCTCCCTACAATGAGCAGTTCTTC. Encoded protein: CTSSRRWLAGGPPYNEQFF.

This clonotype occurred a few times. The rearrangement uses TRBV4-3 and TRBJ1-2, with a possible D match to TRBD1 (6 bases). The germline gives CDR1 LGHNA, CDR2 YSLEER. The CDR3 sequence is 15 residues long. V was shortened by 4 bases and J by 2 bases, with 14 bases between the two germline ends. CDR3 nucleotides: TGCGCCAGCAGCCGCCGACGGGACACGAACTATGGCTACACCTTC. Translated: CASSRRRDTNYGYTF.

This clonotype was seen a single time. The V and J genes are TRBV5-1 and TRBJ2-2; D is possibly TRBD1 or TRBD2 (5 bases each). The CDR3 sequence is 17 residues long. CDR1 and CDR2 (germline): SGHRS, YFSETQ. The V and J ends lost 3 bases and 0 bases respectively, with 15 bases between them. The DNA of the CDR3 is TGCGCCAGCAGCTCAACATGGGGGACCTCGAACACCGGGGAGCTGTTTTTT. Translated, it gives CASSSTWGTSNTGELFF.

The gene calls are TRBV12-3 or TRBV12-4 and TRBJ2-1; possible D gene TRBD2, 5 bases. The V gene lost 2 bases and the J gene lost 4 bases, with 15 bases spanning the gap. The CDR3 sequence is 16 residues long. DNA of the CDR3: TGTGCCAGCAGTTTATACCCGAGCGGAAATTACAATGAGCAGTTCTTC. It is translated as CASSLYPSGNYNEQFF.

This clonotype was seen ten or more times. The DNA of the CDR3 is TGTGCCACCAGTGATCGGGATGCTCAAGAGACCCAGTACTTC. This translates into CATSDRDAQETQYF. The chain recombines TRBV24-1 with TRBJ2-5, with D possibly TRBD2 on 5 matching bases. CDR3 size: 14 residues. The germline CDR1 and CDR2 sequences are KGHDR and SFDVKD. V gave up 3 bases and J gave up 2 bases, with 9 bases separating them.

The table lists this clonotype with a few counts. The chain recombines TRBV7-9 with TRBJ1-5, with D unclear. Per the germline V gene, CDR1 is SEHNR and CDR2 is FQNEAQ (reference sequence). The CDR3 spans 17 residues. Trimming took 2 bases from V and 0 from J, leaving 14 bases between them. Written as DNA, the CDR3 is TGTGCCAGCAGCTTATACAGAGAGACCTATAGCAATCAGCCCCAGCATTTT. Its protein is CASSLYRETYSNQPQHF. Combining the CDR3 with reference TRBV7-9 and TRBJ1-5 gives the whole variable domain DTGVSQNPRHKITKRGQNVTFRCDPISEHNRLYWYRQTLGQGPEFLTYFQNEAQLEKSRLLSDRFSAERPKGSFSTLEIQRTEQGDSAMYLCASSLYRETYSNQPQHFGDGTRLSIL.

This chain joins TRBV11-2 and TRBJ2-1, with D perhaps TRBD2 (6 bases). V lost 0 bases, J lost 4 bases, and 13 bases lay in between. The CDR3 runs 16 residues. In germline, CDR1 is SGHAT, CDR2 FQNNGV. The CDR3 DNA reads TGTGCCAGCAGCTTAGATCACGGGAGCTTTTACAATGAGCAGTTCTTC. This translates into CASSLDHGSFYNEQFF.

This clonotype was detected a few times. The rearrangement joins TRBV6-1 to TRBJ1-6; maybe TRBD1 (6 bases). CDR1 and CDR2 from the germline V gene are MNHNS and SASEGT. This CDR3 is 16 amino acids long. V lost 7 bases and J lost 6, with 19 bases in between. Here the CDR3 DNA reads TGTGCCAGCACCCAAAGAACAGGGAGGTCTAATTCACCCCTCCACTTT. As protein: CASTQRTGRSNSPLHF.

This clonotype was detected only a few times. The chain carries TRBV3-1 and TRBJ2-6; 7 bases are shared with TRBD1. Germline V lookup: CDR1 LGHDT, CDR2 YNNKEL (reference sequence). The CDR3 is made up of 16 amino acids. The V and J ends lost 4 bases and 0 bases, in that order; junction bases with no gene match: 3. The CDR3 region has the DNA TGTGCCAGCAGCCCCGGGACAGACTCTGGGGCCAACGTCCTGACTTTC. Translated, it gives CASSPGTDSGANVLTF.

The chain couples TRBV20-1 to TRBJ1-2; TRBD1 is a possible D gene (5 bases). Germline CDR1 is DFQATT and CDR2 is SNEGSKA (reference sequence). V lost 1 base and J lost 3, with 9 bases in between. The CDR3 has 13 amino acids. In DNA, the CDR3 is TGCAGTGCTAGAGTCGACAGTTACTATGGCTACACCTTC. It yields the protein CSARVDSYYGYTF.

The chain combines TRBV5-1 with TRBJ2-1, with TRBD2 identical over 7 bases. This CDR3 region has 14 residues. The V and J ends lost 7 bases and 5 bases, in that order; junction bases with no gene match: 9. Germline-derived CDR1 and CDR2 are SGHRS and YFSETQ. The CDR3 sequence is CASGDSGAHNEQFF. CDR3 coding DNA: TGCGCCAGCGGAGACAGCGGGGCCCACAATGAGCAGTTCTTC.

This chain uses TRBV7-3 with TRBJ2-1; TRBD2 matches 8 bases. This CDR3 has 14 amino acids. Germline V lookup: CDR1 SGHTA, CDR2 FQGTGA. The trim removed 5 bases at V and 9 bases at J, leaving 9 bases unmatched. The CDR3 sequence: CASSRGRTSFEQFF. In nucleotides, the CDR3 is TGTGCCAGCAGCCGGGGTCGGACTAGCTTTGAGCAGTTCTTC.

This clonotype has more than one count but fewer than ten. The chain couples TRBV15 to TRBJ1-1, with D uncertain. The germline V gene has CDR1 LNHNV and CDR2 YYDKDF (reference sequence). Trimming stripped 1 base from V and 7 bases from J, with 16 bases between. The CDR3 consists of 15 residues. CDR3 in amino acids: CATSRALDAPFEAFF. CDR3 in DNA: TGTGCCACCAGCAGAGCATTGGACGCCCCATTTGAAGCTTTCTTT.

The CDR3 sequence is CATSSRGAGELFF. Here the CDR3 DNA reads TGTGCCACCAGCAGCCGGGGGGCCGGGGAGCTGTTTTTT. The chain is built from TRBV15 and TRBJ2-2, with 7 bases identical to TRBD2. The CDR3 loop spans 13 amino acids. Germline lookup yields CDR1 LNHNV and CDR2 YYDKDF (reference sequence). V trimming: 3 bases; J trimming: 6 bases; junction bases outside the gene matches: 1.

V usage is TRBV2 and J usage is TRBJ2-2; D is tentatively TRBD1 or TRBD2 (6 bases each). Germline values: CDR1 SNHLY, CDR2 FYNNEI. The CDR3 spans 15 residues. With 6 bases removed from V and 3 bases from J, the gap between germline ends came to 14 bases. The CDR3 DNA reads TGTGCCAGCAGGGCCGGAGGGGGAGACACCGGGGAGCTGTTTTTT. Translated, it gives CASRAGGGDTGELFF.